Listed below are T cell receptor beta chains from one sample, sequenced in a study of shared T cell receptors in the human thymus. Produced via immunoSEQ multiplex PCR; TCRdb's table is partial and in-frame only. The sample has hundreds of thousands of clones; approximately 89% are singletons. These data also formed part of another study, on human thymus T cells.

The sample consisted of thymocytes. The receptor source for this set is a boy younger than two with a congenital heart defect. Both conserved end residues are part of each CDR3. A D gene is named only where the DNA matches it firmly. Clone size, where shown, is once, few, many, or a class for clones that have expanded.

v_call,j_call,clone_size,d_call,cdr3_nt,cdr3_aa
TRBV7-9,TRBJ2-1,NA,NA,TGTGCCAGCAGCTTAGTGTGGCATCCCAATGAGCAGTTCTTC,CASSLVWHPNEQFF
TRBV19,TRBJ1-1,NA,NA,TGTGCCAGCAACAAAGGGGGAAGGGATTGGACTGAAGCTTTCTTT,CASNKGGRDWTEAFF
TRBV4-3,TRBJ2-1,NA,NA,TGCGCCAGCAGTTACCGGACAGCGAACAATGAGCAGTTCTTC,CASSYRTANNEQFF
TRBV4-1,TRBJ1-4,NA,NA,TGCGCCAGCAGCCAAGACTCAAAGGGGGTTGAAACTAATGAAAAACTGTTTTTT,CASSQDSKGVETNEKLFF
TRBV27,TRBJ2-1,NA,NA,TGTGCCAGCAGTCCCCCCCGAGGGCAAGAGGTCGATGAGCAGTTCTTC,CASSPPRGQEVDEQFF
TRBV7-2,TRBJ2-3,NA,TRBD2,TGTGCCAGCAGCCAACCCGGGACTAGCGGGCCTAGCACAGATACGCAGTATTTT,CASSQPGTSGPSTDTQYF
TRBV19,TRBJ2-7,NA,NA,TGTGCCAGTAGTCCTAGTCGGCAGGGGAGCGAGCAGTACTTC,CASSPSRQGSEQYF
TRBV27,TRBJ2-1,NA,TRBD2,TGTGCCAGCAGTTTAGAGGGACTAGCGGGGTTCCCCTACAATGAGCAGTTCTTC,CASSLEGLAGFPYNEQFF
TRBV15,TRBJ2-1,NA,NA,TGTGCCACCAGTGTGAGGTCCAATGAGCAGTTCTTC,CATSVRSNEQFF
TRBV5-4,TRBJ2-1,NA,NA,TGTGCCAGCAGCTTGATGCGCAATGAGCAGTTCTTC,CASSLMRNEQFF
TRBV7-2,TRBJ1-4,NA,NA,TGTGCCAGCAGCTTCCGGAGTAATGAAAAACTGTTTTTT,CASSFRSNEKLFF
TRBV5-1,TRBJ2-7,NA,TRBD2,TGCGCCAGCAGCTTGGTTAGTAGCGGGGGTTACGAGCAGTACTTC,CASSLVSSGGYEQYF
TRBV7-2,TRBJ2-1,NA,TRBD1,TGTGCCAGCAGCTTGGGGGACAGGGTCTCCTACAATGAGCAGTTCTTC,CASSLGDRVSYNEQFF
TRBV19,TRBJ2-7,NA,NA,TGTGCCAGTAGTACACGGGAACAGGGGAGGTCCTACGAGCAGTACTTC,CASSTREQGRSYEQYF
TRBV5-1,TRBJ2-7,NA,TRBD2,TGCGCCAGCAGCCGTGATCCCCACCAACTAGCGGGAGGGCCAGGCGAGCAGTACTTC,CASSRDPHQLAGGPGEQYF
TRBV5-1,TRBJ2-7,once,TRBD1,TGCGCCAGCAGCTTCGGACAGGGGTTAGTCGACGAGCAGTACTTC,CASSFGQGLVDEQYF
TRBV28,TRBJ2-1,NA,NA,TGTGCCAGCAGTTTAAGACACCGGCTAAACAATGAGCAGTTCTTC,CASSLRHRLNNEQFF
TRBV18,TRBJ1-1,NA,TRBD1,TGTGCCAGCTCACCTAGGGACAGCCAAAGGGTGGACACTGAAGCTTTCTTT,CASSPRDSQRVDTEAFF
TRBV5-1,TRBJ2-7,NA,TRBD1,TGCGCCAGCAGCCTAGCCGGGACAGACTCCTACGAGCAGTACTTC,CASSLAGTDSYEQYF
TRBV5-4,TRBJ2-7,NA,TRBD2,TGTGCCAGCAGTTTGACTAGCGGGGGGGATTGCAACGAGCAGTACTTC,CASSLTSGGDCNEQYF
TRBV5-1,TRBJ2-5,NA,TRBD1,TGCGCCAGCAGGCCGGGACAGGGCGCGGAGACCCAGTACTTC,CASRPGQGAETQYF
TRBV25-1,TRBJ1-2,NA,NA,TGTGCCAGCAGTGCTCAGGGCAGCTACACCTTC,CASSAQGSYTF